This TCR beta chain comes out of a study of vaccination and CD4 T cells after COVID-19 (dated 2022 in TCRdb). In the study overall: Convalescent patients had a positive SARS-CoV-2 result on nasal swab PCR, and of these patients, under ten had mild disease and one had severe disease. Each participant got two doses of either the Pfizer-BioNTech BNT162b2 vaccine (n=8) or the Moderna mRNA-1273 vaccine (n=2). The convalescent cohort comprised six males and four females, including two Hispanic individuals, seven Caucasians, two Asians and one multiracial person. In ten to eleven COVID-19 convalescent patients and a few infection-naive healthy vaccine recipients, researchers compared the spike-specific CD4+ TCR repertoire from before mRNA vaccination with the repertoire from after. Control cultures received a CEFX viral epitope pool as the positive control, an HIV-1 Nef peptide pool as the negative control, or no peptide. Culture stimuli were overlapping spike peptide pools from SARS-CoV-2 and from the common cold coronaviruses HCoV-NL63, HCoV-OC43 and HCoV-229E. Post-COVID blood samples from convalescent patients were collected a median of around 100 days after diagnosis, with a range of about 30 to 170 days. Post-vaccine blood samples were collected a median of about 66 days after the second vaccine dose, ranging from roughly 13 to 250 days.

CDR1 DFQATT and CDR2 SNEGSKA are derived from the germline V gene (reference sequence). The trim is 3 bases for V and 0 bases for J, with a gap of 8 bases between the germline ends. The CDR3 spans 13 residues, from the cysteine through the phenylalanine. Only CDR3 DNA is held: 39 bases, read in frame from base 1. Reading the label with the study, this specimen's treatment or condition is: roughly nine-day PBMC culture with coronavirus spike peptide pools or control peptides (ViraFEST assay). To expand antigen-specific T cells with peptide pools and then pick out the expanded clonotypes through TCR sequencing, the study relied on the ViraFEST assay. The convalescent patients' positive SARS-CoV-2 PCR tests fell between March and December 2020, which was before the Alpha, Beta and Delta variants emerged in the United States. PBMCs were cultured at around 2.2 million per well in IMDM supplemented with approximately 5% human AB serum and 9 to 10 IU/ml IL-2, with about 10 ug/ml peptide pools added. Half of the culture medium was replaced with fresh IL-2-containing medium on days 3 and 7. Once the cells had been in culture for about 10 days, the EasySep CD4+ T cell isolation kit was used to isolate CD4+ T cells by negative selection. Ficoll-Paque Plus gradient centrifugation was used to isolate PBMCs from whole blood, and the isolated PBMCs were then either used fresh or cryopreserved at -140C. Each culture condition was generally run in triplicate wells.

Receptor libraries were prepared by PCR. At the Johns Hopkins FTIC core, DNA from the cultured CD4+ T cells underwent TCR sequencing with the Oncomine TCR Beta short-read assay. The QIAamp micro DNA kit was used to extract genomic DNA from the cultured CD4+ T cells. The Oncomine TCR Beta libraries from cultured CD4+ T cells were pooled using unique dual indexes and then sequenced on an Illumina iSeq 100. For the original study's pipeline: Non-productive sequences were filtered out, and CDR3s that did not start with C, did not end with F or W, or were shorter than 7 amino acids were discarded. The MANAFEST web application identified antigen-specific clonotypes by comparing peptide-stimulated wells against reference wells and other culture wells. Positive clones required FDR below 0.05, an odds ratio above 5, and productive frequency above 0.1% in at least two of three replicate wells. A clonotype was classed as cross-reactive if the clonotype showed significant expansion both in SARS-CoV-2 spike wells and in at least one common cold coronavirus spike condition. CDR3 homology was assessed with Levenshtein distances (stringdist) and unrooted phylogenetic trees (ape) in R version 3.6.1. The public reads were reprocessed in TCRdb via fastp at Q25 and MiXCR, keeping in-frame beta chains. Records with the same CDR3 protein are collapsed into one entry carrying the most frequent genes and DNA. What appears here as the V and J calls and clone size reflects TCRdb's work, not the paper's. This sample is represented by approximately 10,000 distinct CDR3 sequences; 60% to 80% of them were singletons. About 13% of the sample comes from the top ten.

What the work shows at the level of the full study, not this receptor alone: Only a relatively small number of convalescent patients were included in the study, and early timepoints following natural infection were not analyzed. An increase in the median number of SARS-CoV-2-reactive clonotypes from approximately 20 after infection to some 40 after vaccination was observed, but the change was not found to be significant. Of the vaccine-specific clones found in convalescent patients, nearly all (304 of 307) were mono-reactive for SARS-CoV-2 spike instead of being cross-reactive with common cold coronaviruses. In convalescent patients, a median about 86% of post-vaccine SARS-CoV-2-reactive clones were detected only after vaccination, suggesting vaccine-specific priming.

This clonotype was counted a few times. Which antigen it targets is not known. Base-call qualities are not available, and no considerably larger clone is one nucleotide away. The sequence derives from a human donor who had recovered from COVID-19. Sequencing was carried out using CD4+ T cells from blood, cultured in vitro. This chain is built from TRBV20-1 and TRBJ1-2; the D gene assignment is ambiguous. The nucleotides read TGCAGTGCTAGCTCGGGGACTAACTATGGCTACACCTTC. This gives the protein CSASSGTNYGYTF.